These 9 T cell receptor beta chains share one sample of origin, sequenced in a study of cytomegalovirus exposure and HLA in healthy donors. 60 Vbeta and 13 Jbeta primers were used in PCR. Only in-frame clones appear in the TCRdb table, and some are missing; sequencing was by immunoSEQ multiplex PCR. The data show fewer than 20,000 clones, more than 65% seen once. The sequencing input was PBMCs. Source of these receptors: a young man in good health and CMV-seronegative.

The chain is built from TRBV7-9 and TRBJ1-5, with TRBD1 identical over 7 bases. CDR1 is SEHNR and CDR2 is FQNEAQ in the germline V gene (reference sequence). This CDR3 is built from 14 residues. Trimming at V came to 5 bases and at J to 7 bases, leaving 8 bases not matched to a gene. In DNA, the CDR3 is TGTGCCAGCAGCCCGGGACAGCAAGGGCAGCCCCAGCATTTT. Protein: CASSPGQQGQPQHF.

The chain is built from TRBV30 and TRBJ1-2, with TRBD1 matching over 8 bases. V lost 0 bases to trimming and J lost 4 bases; unmatched junction nucleotides: 4. This CDR3 contains 14 residues. Germline-derived CDR1 and CDR2 are GTSNPN and SVGIG (reference sequence). The CDR3 sequence is CAWSVRTGRYGYTF. DNA of the CDR3: TGTGCCTGGAGTGTACGGACAGGGCGCTATGGCTACACCTTC.

This clone has only a few counts. The V and J genes are TRBV5-6 and TRBJ2-7; 9 bases line up with TRBD1. The CDR3 length is 15 residues. Germline loops: CDR1 SGHDT, CDR2 YYEEEE. V lost 2 bases, J lost 3 bases, and 6 bases stayed unmatched. CDR3 sequence: CASSFGQGIFYEQYF. In DNA form, the CDR3 reads TGTGCCAGCAGCTTCGGACAGGGGATTTTCTACGAGCAGTACTTC.

The genes are TRBV5-1 and TRBJ2-5; a possible D gene is TRBD2 (5 bases). V lost 5 bases to trimming and J lost 2 bases, with 16 bases between them. The length of the CDR3 is 15 residues. CDR1 and CDR2 (germline): SGHRS, YFSETQ. DNA for the CDR3: TGCGCCAGCAGTACTGGCGGGCGTTATCAAGAGACCCAGTACTTC. Encoded protein: CASSTGGRYQETQYF. Using reference TRBV5-1 and TRBJ2-5 for the parts outside the CDR3, the full variable domain is KAGVTQTPRYLIKTRGQQVTLSCSPISGHRSVSWYQQTPGQGLQFLFEYFSETQRNKGNFPGRFSGRQFSNSRSEMNVSTLELGDSALYLCASSTGGRYQETQYFGPGTRLLVL.

A few counts support this clone. This chain connects TRBV6-1 to TRBJ2-7, with 9 bases that match TRBD2. This CDR3 is 15 amino acids long. Unmatched junction bases numbered 8, after V lost 3 bases and J lost 5 bases. Per germline, CDR1 MNHNS and CDR2 SASEGT. The CDR3 DNA follows: TGTGCCAGCAGTGATGAGGCTAGCGGGGCCCACGAGCAGTACTTC. This encodes CASSDEASGAHEQYF.

The chain joins TRBV9 to TRBJ1-2, with no clear D. CDR3 length: 16 amino acids. The germline V gene encodes CDR1 SGDLS and CDR2 YYNGEE. V gave up 0 bases and J gave up 3 bases, with 15 bases separating them. The CDR3 nucleotides are TGTGCCAGCAGCGTAGAGGCGAGGGTTATGGACTATGGCTACACCTTC. Translation: CASSVEARVMDYGYTF.

This chain links TRBV30 with TRBJ1-2; no firm D call. Trimming removed 8 bases from V and 4 bases from J, with 14 bases in between. The CDR3 loop spans 12 amino acids. In germline, CDR1 is GTSNPN, CDR2 SVGIG (reference sequence). The CDR3 DNA follows: TGTGCCGGCCGAGGAGTACCCTATGGCTACACCTTC. It specifies CAGRGVPYGYTF.

In its sample, this clone was seen once. This rearrangement joins TRBV10-3 to TRBJ1-1; D might be TRBD1 (6 bases). The CDR3 has 13 amino acids. Looked up from germline, CDR1 is ENHRY and CDR2 is SYGVKD. V was clipped by 0 bases and J by 7 bases, with 9 bases between them. This chain's CDR3 is CAISESAGVEAFF. Written as DNA, the CDR3 is TGTGCCATCAGTGAGTCGGCAGGGGTTGAAGCTTTCTTT.

This chain uses TRBV6-5 with TRBJ2-1; 7 positions agree with TRBD1. Trimming cost V 6 bases and J 4 bases; bases outside gene matches: 9. There are 15 residues in the CDR3. CDR1 and CDR2 (germline): MNHEY, SVGAGI. The CDR3 loop reads CASRNRGASYNEQFF. CDR3 bases: TGTGCCAGCAGGAACAGGGGCGCGAGTTACAATGAGCAGTTCTTC.